This record looks at one T cell receptor beta chain sequence and its context. This sample was included in a study of T cell changes during pregnancy in multiple sclerosis. Sequencing was performed with immunoSEQ multiplex PCR; in TCRdb, only in-frame clones are kept and a portion is missing. Here the sample spans more than 20,000 clones, roughly 80% being singletons. CDR3 length equals 16 residues. Germline lookup yields CDR1 SGHDN and CDR2 FVKESK. Trimming shortened V by 0 bases and J by 4 bases, and 12 bases separated the two germline ends. The chain has TRBV14 and TRBJ2-2, with D possibly TRBD2 on 5 matching bases. This material consisted of CD8+ T cells from peripheral blood mononuclear cells, taken in the first trimester of pregnancy. This TCR was sampled from a female donor in good health, enrolled as a control in a pregnancy study. The CDR3 DNA follows: TGTGCCAGCAGCCAAGATGGGAAAGGAGGCACCGGGGAGCTGTTTTTT. As protein: CASSQDGKGGTGELFF.